This is a list of T cell receptor beta chains from one sample in a study of CD8+ T cells in alopecia areata. Clones were sequenced by immunoSEQ multiplex PCR, and TCRdb holds only the in-frame ones, with some missing. Among 150,000 to 200,000 clones, 60% were seen once, and the ten largest hold 0.95% to 1.1%. The source was CD4+ T cells sorted from blood, collected at week 24, from a patient treated with tofacitinib. The receptors stem from a human donor with alopecia areata. The CDR3 runs from the conserved cysteine through the conserved F or W.

V: TRBV30
CDR3: CAWSVREGTEAFF

V: TRBV29-1
CDR3: CSVGSNTGELFF

V: TRBV2
CDR3: CASRGTSRYQETQYF

V: TRBV10-2
CDR3: CASSESYGYTF

V: TRBV30
CDR3: CAWKVRDRDGYEQYF

V: TRBV29-1
CDR3: CSAASGGDSYEQYF

V: TRBV2
CDR3: CASSEQGEETQYF

V: TRBV12-5
CDR3: CASGPSGEVGQPQHF

V: TRBV5-6
CDR3: CASSLRVGHSIDEQFF

V: TRBV2
CDR3: CASRRGTSYEQYF

V: TRBV28
CDR3: CASSLGTVPYEQYF

V: TRBV5-1
CDR3: CASSLVGSDTGELFF

V: TRBV6-1
CDR3: CASSSGTGVAETQYF

V: TRBV10-3
CDR3: CAISDLAGGSSYEQYF

V: TRBV30
CDR3: CAWNPQNYGYTF

V: TRBV10-3
CDR3: CAISEGDQGRIQETQYF

V: TRBV4-2
CDR3: CASSQASGGWTDTQYF

V: TRBV29-1
CDR3: CSVGLDPTQQYF

V: TRBV4-1
CDR3: CASSQDSGGALYTQYF

V: TRBV10-3
CDR3: CAISPGQGAYEQYF

V: TRBV29-1
CDR3: CSVEGTSSSYNEQFF

V: TRBV29-1
CDR3: CSVDRGQGPFF

V: TRBV6-6
CDR3: CASRDRGNQPQHF

V: TRBV28
CDR3: CASGPGHQNTGELFF

V: TRBV11-2
CDR3: CASSLVGSTDTQYF